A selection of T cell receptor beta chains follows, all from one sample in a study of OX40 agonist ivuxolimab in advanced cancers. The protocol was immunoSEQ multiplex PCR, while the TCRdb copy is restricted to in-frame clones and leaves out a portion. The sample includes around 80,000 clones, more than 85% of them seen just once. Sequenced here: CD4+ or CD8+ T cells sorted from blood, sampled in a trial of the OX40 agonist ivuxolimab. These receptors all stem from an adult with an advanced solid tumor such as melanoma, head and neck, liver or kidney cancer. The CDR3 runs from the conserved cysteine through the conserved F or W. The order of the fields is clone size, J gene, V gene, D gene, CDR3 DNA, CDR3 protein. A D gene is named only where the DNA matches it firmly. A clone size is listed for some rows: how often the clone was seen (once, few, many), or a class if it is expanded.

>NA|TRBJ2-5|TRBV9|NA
TGTGCCAGCAGCGTAGCTTTGGGGGGGCACCAAGAGACCCAGTACTTC
CASSVALGGHQETQYF
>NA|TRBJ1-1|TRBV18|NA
TGTGCCAGCTCACCACCGTCTCAGGTTGCTGAAGCTTTCTTT
CASSPPSQVAEAFF
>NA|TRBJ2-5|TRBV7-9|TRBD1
TGTGCCAGCAGCTTCCGGGACAGAGGTAAACAAGAGACCCAGTACTTC
CASSFRDRGKQETQYF
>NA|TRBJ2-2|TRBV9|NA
TGTGCCAGCAGCGTAGAGGCAGGGAGGACCGGGGAGCTGTTTTTT
CASSVEAGRTGELFF
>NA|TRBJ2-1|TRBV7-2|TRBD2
TGTGCCAGCAGCTTCTCTAGCGGGGGGCCCAGCTCCTACAATGAGCAGTTCTTC
CASSFSSGGPSSYNEQFF
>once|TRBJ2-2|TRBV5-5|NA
TGTGCCAGCAGCTTCGGGGGGCGTACCGGGGAGCTGTTTTTT
CASSFGGRTGELFF
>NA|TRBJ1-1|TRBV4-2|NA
TGTGCCAGCAGTCAAAGGGGGGGAAGGGTAAGCACTGAAGCTTTCTTT
CASSQRGGRVSTEAFF
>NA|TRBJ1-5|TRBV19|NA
TGTGCCAGTAGTATAGGCGGGGCGCCCGGCAATCAGCCCCAGCATTTT
CASSIGGAPGNQPQHF
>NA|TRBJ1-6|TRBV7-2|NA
TGTGCCAGCAGCTTAGGGGGAGACTATAATTCACCCCTCCACTTT
CASSLGGDYNSPLHF
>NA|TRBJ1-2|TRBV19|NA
TGTGCCAGTAGTATTTCGCCCCCAAAGTATGGCTACACCTTC
CASSISPPKYGYTF
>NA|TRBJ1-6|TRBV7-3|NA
TGTGCCAGCAGCTTATCGGGGGAAGGGAATTCACCCCTCCACTTT
CASSLSGEGNSPLHF
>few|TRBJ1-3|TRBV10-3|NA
TGTGCCATCAGGCAGGGCTCTGGAAACACCATATATTTT
CAIRQGSGNTIYF
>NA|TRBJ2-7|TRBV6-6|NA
TGTGCCAGCAGTTACGGACTGCCGACCTACGAGCAGTACTTC
CASSYGLPTYEQYF
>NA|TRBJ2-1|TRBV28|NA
TGTGCCAGCAGGTCCCACTCCAGGGCTACCTACAATGAGCAGTTCTTC
CASRSHSRATYNEQFF
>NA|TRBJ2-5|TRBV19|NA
TGTGCCAGTAGCCCTCTAGGCGTTGAAGAGACCCAGTACTTC
CASSPLGVEETQYF
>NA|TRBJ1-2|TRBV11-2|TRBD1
TGTGCCAGCAGCCCCCCTGGATGGACAGGCTATGGCTACACCTTC
CASSPPGWTGYGYTF
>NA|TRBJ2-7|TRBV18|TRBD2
TGTGCCAGCTCACCCTCTTCTAGCGGGGGGGCATACGAGCAGTACTTC
CASSPSSSGGAYEQYF
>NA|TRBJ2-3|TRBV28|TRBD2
TGTGCCAGCAATCTTAGCGGGGGGGCTATGGGCACGCAGTATTTT
CASNLSGGAMGTQYF
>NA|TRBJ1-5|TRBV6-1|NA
TGTGCCAGCAGTGAACGGAAGGGGGGCAATCAGCCCCAGCATTTT
CASSERKGGNQPQHF
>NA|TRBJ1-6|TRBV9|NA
TGTGCCAGCAGCGTGGGGGAAGGGTCGTATTCACCCCTCCACTTT
CASSVGEGSYSPLHF
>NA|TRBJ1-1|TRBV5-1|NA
TGCGCCAGCAGCTTGGGACAAGGGCACACTGAAGCTTTCTTT
CASSLGQGHTEAFF
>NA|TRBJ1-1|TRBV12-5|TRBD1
TGTGCTAGTGGTCCACTGTGGACAGGGGGGAACACTGAAGCTTTCTTT
CASGPLWTGGNTEAFF
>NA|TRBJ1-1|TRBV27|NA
TGTGCCAGCAGGGGGAACACTGAAGCTTTCTTT
CASRGNTEAFF
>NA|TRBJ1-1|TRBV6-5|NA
TGTGCCAGCAGTATGGAATTTAAGGGGGTCTCTGAAGCTTTCTTT
CASSMEFKGVSEAFF
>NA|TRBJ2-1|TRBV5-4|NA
TGTGCCAGCAGCTTGGGACACACGGTTTCCTACAATGAGCAGTTCTTC
CASSLGHTVSYNEQFF
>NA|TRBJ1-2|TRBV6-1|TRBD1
TGTGCCAGCAGCCCCGGGACAGGGGATGGCTACACCTTC
CASSPGTGDGYTF
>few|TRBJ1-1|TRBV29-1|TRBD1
TGCAGCGTTGGAGGGGGCTATCAGGGCACTGAAGCTTTCTTT
CSVGGGYQGTEAFF
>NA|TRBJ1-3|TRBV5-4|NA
TGTGCCAGCAGCCGGGGACGGACCTCTGGAAACACCATATATTTT
CASSRGRTSGNTIYF
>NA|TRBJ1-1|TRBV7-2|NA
TGTGCCAGCAGCTTAGTTCAGGTTACTGAAGCTTTCTTT
CASSLVQVTEAFF
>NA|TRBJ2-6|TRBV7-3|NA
TGTGCCAGCAGCTTATCACCTGGGGCCAACGTCCTGACTTTC
CASSLSPGANVLTF
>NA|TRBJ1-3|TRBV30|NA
TGTGCCTGGAGGGGGGGGAACTCTGGAAACACCATATATTTT
CAWRGGNSGNTIYF
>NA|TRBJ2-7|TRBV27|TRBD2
TGTGCCAGCAGTTACGTGGGGACTAGTGCGGGCTACGAGCAGTACTTC
CASSYVGTSAGYEQYF
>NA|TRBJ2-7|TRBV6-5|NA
TGTGCCAGCAGGGATCCCCCCTACGAGCAGTACTTC
CASRDPPYEQYF
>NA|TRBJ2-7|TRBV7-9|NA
TGTGCCAGCAGCCCCCGACAGCCAAACTACGAGCAGTACTTC
CASSPRQPNYEQYF
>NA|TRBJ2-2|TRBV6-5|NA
TGTGCCACCCTAAACAGGGAAAACACCGGGGAGCTGTTTTTT
CATLNRENTGELFF
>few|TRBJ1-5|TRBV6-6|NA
TGTGCCAGCAGTTTACCTGCCAATCAGCCCCAGCATTTT
CASSLPANQPQHF
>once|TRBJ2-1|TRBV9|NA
TGTGCCAGCAGCGTAAACGGATTGACGCCCAATGAGCAGTTCTTC
CASSVNGLTPNEQFF
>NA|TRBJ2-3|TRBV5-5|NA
TGTGCCAGCAGCCCCGCGGGCAGTACGCAGTATTTT
CASSPAGSTQYF
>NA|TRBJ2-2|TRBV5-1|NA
TGCGCCAGCAGCTTGGCGGGGTCTACCGGGGAGCTGTTTTTT
CASSLAGSTGELFF
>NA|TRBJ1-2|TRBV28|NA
TGTGCCAGCAGTTCTTATCTGACGGGCGATGGCTACACCTTC
CASSSYLTGDGYTF
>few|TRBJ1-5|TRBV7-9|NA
TGTGCCAGCAGCCCCCTTGTTGGAGGGGGGCCCAGGGATTTT
CASSPLVGGGPRDF
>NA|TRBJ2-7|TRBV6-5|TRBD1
TGTGCCTCCAAGACAGGGGCGTCTTACGAGCAGTACTTC
CASKTGASYEQYF
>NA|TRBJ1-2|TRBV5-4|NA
TGTGCCAGCAGCTTGGTACACCAGGGATTCTACGGCTACACCTTC
CASSLVHQGFYGYTF
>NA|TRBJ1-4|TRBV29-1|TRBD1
TGCAGCGTGCCGGGACAGGTTGAGGAAAAACTGTTTTTT
CSVPGQVEEKLFF
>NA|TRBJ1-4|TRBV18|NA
TGTGCCAGCTCACTCGGGGCTGCAACTGGGGAAAAACTGTTTTTT
CASSLGAATGEKLFF